One sample yielded the 25 T cell receptor beta chains listed below, sequenced in a study of shared clonotypes between healthy human individuals. CD45RO negativity and positive selection for CCR7 defined naive CD8 cells, a population that excluded terminally differentiated effector memory CD45RA+ cells. Clones were read by immunoSEQ multiplex PCR, and TCRdb kept only the in-frame ones, dropping some. Among approximately 840,000 clones, roughly 96% were seen once, and the ten largest hold about 0.21%. The sequencing input was naive CD8+ T cells sorted from blood. These receptors all come from a man aged 25 to 45 in good health.

The chain recombines TRBV27 with TRBJ2-7, with 7 bases aligning to TRBD2. Germline trimming cut 5 bases from V and 5 bases from J; bases unmatched to any gene: 9. The CDR3 length is 14 residues. Germline CDR1 MNHEY, CDR2 SMNVEV (reference sequence). The CDR3 loop reads CASSMLGGSNEQYF. CDR3 in DNA: TGTGCCAGCAGTATGCTTGGCGGGAGTAACGAGCAGTACTTC.

The chain combines TRBV29-1 with TRBJ2-1, with 7 bases that match TRBD1. V was pared by 8 bases and J by 3 bases, with 7 bases of the junction left unmatched. Germline V gives CDR1 SQVTM, CDR2 ANQGSEA. This CDR3 has 13 amino acids. The CDR3 sequence is CSSRQGIYNEQFF. CDR3 nucleotides: TGCAGCTCAAGACAGGGAATCTACAATGAGCAGTTCTTC.

The chain links TRBV11-2 to TRBJ2-1, with 7 bases that match TRBD1. Germline-derived CDR1 and CDR2 are SGHAT and FQNNGV. The CDR3 runs to 15 residues. V dropped 0 bases and J dropped 8; count of bases not matched to a gene: 7. The CDR3 nucleotides read TGTGCCAGCAGCTTAGACCGGACAGGACGGGATGAGCAGTTCTTC. It yields the protein CASSLDRTGRDEQFF.

As DNA, the CDR3 is TGTGCCACCAGCGCCAGAGTGGGTCGGGGGGCTCCCACCGGGGAGCTGTTTTTT. Its translation is CATSARVGRGAPTGELFF. V is TRBV15 and J is TRBJ2-2, with TRBD2 as a possible D gene (7 bases). The CDR3 extends over 18 amino acids. The germline V gene has CDR1 LNHNV and CDR2 YYDKDF (reference sequence). V lost 5 bases and J 4 bases, leaving 23 bases between the germline ends.

This clone has only one observation. The rearrangement links TRBV7-2 to TRBJ2-3; 7 bases are a match to TRBD1. CDR1 is SGHTA, CDR2 FQGNSA, per germline. The V gene end was trimmed by 5 bases and the J gene end by 6 bases; junction bases not matched to a gene: 8. The CDR3 spans 14 residues. CDR3 nucleotide sequence: TGTGCCAGCAGCAGTAGACAGGGATTGGATACGCAGTATTTT. Protein sequence: CASSSRQGLDTQYF.

The gene calls are TRBV7-2 and TRBJ2-1, with 8 bases fitting TRBD2. J was trimmed by 8 bases and V by 6 bases; bases with no gene match: 9. In germline, CDR1 is SGHTA, CDR2 FQGNSA. CDR3 length equals 14 residues. The CDR3 DNA sequence: TGTGCCAGCAGGCCCGGGACTAGTAGGGATGAGCAGTTCTTC. This codes for CASRPGTSRDEQFF. The whole variable domain, remainder taken from reference TRBV7-2 and TRBJ2-1, is GAGVSQSPSNKVTEKGKDVELRCDPISGHTALYWYRQSLGQGLEFLIYFQGNSAPDKSGLPSDRFSAERTGGSVSTLTIQRTQQEDSAVYLCASRPGTSRDEQFFGPGTRLTVL.

This chain connects TRBV6-1 to TRBJ2-7, with no clear D. Between the trimmed V and J ends, which lost 5 bases and 0 bases, there was a span of 11 bases. CDR1 is MNHNS, CDR2 SASEGT, per germline. The CDR3 sequence is 14 residues long. The CDR3 reads CASSPYVSSYEQYF. The CDR3 DNA reads TGTGCCAGCAGTCCCTATGTAAGCTCCTACGAGCAGTACTTC.

The chain joins TRBV27 to TRBJ2-1; 11 positions match TRBD2. The CDR3 runs to 15 residues. From germline, CDR1 is MNHEY and CDR2 SMNVEV (reference sequence). Germline trimming cut 7 bases from V and 11 bases from J; bases unmatched to any gene: 13. CDR3 protein: CASTMGASGRNQQFF. The CDR3 coding sequence is TGTGCCAGCACAATGGGGGCTAGCGGGAGGAACCAGCAGTTCTTC.

A word on this clone: The sample holds other DNA sequences that translate to the same CDR3. The chain couples TRBV7-9 to TRBJ2-2; D assignment may be TRBD1 or TRBD2 (5 bases each). This CDR3 has 15 amino acids. Trimming left V 4 bases short and J 0 bases short, with 9 bases between. Looked up from germline, CDR1 is SEHNR and CDR2 is FQNEAQ (reference sequence). The chain's CDR3 is CASSSGAANTGELFF. In DNA form, the CDR3 reads TGTGCCAGCAGCTCCGGGGCCGCGAACACCGGGGAGCTGTTTTTT.

The chain is built from TRBV2 and TRBJ1-4; no clear D. The V end lost 2 bases, the J end lost 0 bases, and 4 bases lay between the germline ends. Per the germline V gene, CDR1 is SNHLY and CDR2 is FYNNEI. CDR3 size: 14 residues. CDR3 sequence: CASSELATNEKLFF. Here the CDR3 DNA reads TGTGCCAGCAGTGAACTTGCAACTAATGAAAAACTGTTTTTT.

The chain combines TRBV28 with TRBJ2-7, with unresolved D. Germline CDR1 and CDR2: MDHEN and SYDVKM. V was cut by 7 bases and J by 3 bases, with 7 bases left in between. This CDR3 is built from 11 residues. Here the CDR3 DNA reads TGTGCCAGCAATGCGAACTACGAGCAGTACTTC. Translation: CASNANYEQYF.

The chain recombines TRBV4-1 with TRBJ2-7, with 9 bases matching TRBD1. This CDR3 contains 15 residues. V shed 4 bases and J 2 bases; nucleotides not matched to a gene: 6. Germline CDR1 reads MGHRA; CDR2 reads YSYEKL. Written as DNA, the CDR3 is TGCGCCAGCAGCCTACGGGGGACAGGGACCTACGAGCAGTACTTC. Encoded protein: CASSLRGTGTYEQYF.

The J gene is TRBJ1-2, the V gene TRBV9, with D perhaps TRBD1 (6 bases). Deletions cut 5 bases from V and 0 bases from J, with 14 bases between. Germline lookup yields CDR1 SGDLS and CDR2 YYNGEE. The CDR3 is 15 amino acids. The DNA of the CDR3 is TGTGCCAGCAGGAAAGGGGACACCGCTAACTATGGCTACACCTTC. This translates into CASRKGDTANYGYTF.

For the CDR3, the DNA is TGCAGCGCCTCGACAGGCCAAAATGAGCAGTTCTTC. Its protein product is CSASTGQNEQFF. This sequence joins TRBV29-1 and TRBJ2-1; a possible D gene is TRBD1 (6 bases). Trimming took 7 bases from V and 7 from J, leaving 14 bases between them. This CDR3 contains 12 residues. Germline lookup yields CDR1 SQVTM and CDR2 ANQGSEA.

This clone appeared a single time. V usage is TRBV4-1 and J usage is TRBJ2-3, with D uncertain. Germline V gene sequence: CDR1 MGHRA, CDR2 YSYEKL. The CDR3 is 15 amino acids. The V and J ends lost 1 base and 1 base respectively, with 9 bases between them. The CDR3 sequence is CASSQGPLGTDTQYF. CDR3 nucleotide sequence: TGCGCCAGCAGCCAAGGCCCACTCGGCACAGATACGCAGTATTTT.

The rearrangement links TRBV5-5 to TRBJ1-1; D is possibly TRBD1 (6 bases). The V end was cut by 4 bases, the J end by 3 bases, with 13 bases between. CDR1 is SGHKS, CDR2 YYEKEE, per germline (reference sequence). The CDR3 is made up of 14 amino acids. DNA for the CDR3: TGTGCCAGCAGCCCGGGGGGCCCTGACACTGAAGCTTTCTTT. Protein sequence: CASSPGGPDTEAFF.

V gene TRBV15 combines with J gene TRBJ2-5, with unresolved D. CDR1 and CDR2 from the germline V gene are LNHNV and YYDKDF (reference sequence). There are 12 residues in the CDR3. Trimming stripped 2 bases from V and 5 bases from J, with 6 bases between. The CDR3 bases are TGTGCCACCAGCAGACTGGGGGAGACCCAGTACTTC. Translation gives CATSRLGETQYF.

This clone is a singleton in its sample. The rearrangement uses TRBV7-3 and TRBJ2-2; possibly TRBD2 for D (5 bases). The CDR3 totals 16 residues. Trimming left V 5 bases short and J 3 bases short, with 16 bases between. Germline CDR1 is SGHTA and CDR2 is FQGTGA. The CDR3 sequence is CASSPHEGVDTGELFF. The CDR3 region has the DNA TGTGCCAGCAGCCCCCATGAGGGTGTGGACACCGGGGAGCTGTTTTTT.

The CDR3: CSVETENDADTQYF. The CDR3 nucleotides read TGCAGCGTTGAAACCGAGAACGACGCAGATACGCAGTATTTT. The chain carries TRBV29-1 and TRBJ2-3; D unclear. Germline lookup yields CDR1 SQVTM and CDR2 ANQGSEA. Trimming left V 2 bases short and J 4 bases short, with 13 bases between. The CDR3 consists of 14 residues.

The gene calls are TRBV5-5 and TRBJ2-2; D gene uncertain. Germline V gene sequence: CDR1 SGHKS, CDR2 YYEKEE (reference sequence). This CDR3 is built from 15 residues. Trimming shortened V by 2 bases and J by 6 bases, and 14 bases separated the two germline ends. For the CDR3, the DNA is TGTGCCAGCAGCTTAACGGGTTTCGGGTCCGGGGAGCTGTTTTTT. Its protein is CASSLTGFGSGELFF.

The chain combines TRBV5-4 with TRBJ2-7; D possibly corresponds to TRBD2 (6 bases). Trimming took 4 bases from V and 5 from J, leaving 16 bases between them. Germline assignment: CDR1 SGHNT and CDR2 YYREEE (reference sequence). CDR3 length: 14 residues. As DNA, the CDR3 is TGTGCCAGCAGCGCTACCTATGGAGGGCACGAGCAGTACTTC. It specifies CASSATYGGHEQYF.

V usage is TRBV6-6 and J usage is TRBJ2-7, with TRBD2 as a possible D gene (5 bases). Trimming left V 6 bases short and J 3 bases short, with 6 bases between. The CDR3 totals 11 residues. Germline V gene sequence: CDR1 MNHNY, CDR2 SVGAGI (reference sequence). The CDR3: CASSRGYEQYF. The CDR3 DNA reads TGTGCCAGCAGCCGGGGCTACGAGCAGTACTTC.

The rearrangement joins TRBV4-1 to TRBJ2-2; 7 positions match TRBD2. Trimming cost V 0 bases and J 0 bases; bases outside gene matches: 4. The germline V gene encodes CDR1 MGHRA and CDR2 YSYEKL. The CDR3 extends over 17 amino acids. Here the CDR3 DNA reads TGCGCCAGCAGCCAAGAGTCTAGCGGCGCGAACACCGGGGAGCTGTTTTTT. Its translation: CASSQESSGANTGELFF.

The chain couples TRBV6-5 to TRBJ2-3; 7 bases map to TRBD2. The CDR3 sequence is 14 residues long. Per germline, CDR1 MNHEY and CDR2 SVGAGI. V lost 8 bases and J lost 2; bases outside the gene matches: 7. The CDR3 sequence: CASLTLADTDTQYF. CDR3 bases: TGTGCCAGCCTTACTCTAGCGGACACAGATACGCAGTATTTT.

The chain links TRBV4-1 to TRBJ2-5; no clear D gene. The CDR3 sequence is 16 residues long. Germline V gene data show CDR1 as MGHRA and CDR2 as YSYEKL. The germline V and J ends were trimmed by 4 bases and 1 base, with 16 bases remaining between them. The CDR3 region is CASSLFVSKVQETQYF. The CDR3 DNA reads TGCGCCAGCAGCCTCTTCGTGTCGAAAGTCCAAGAGACCCAGTACTTC.